This T cell receptor beta chain derives from a study of Ad26.COV2.S vaccination and SARS-CoV-2 variants. About the study: As a participant in COV1001, the donor was in the Ad26.COV2.S trial arm. Whole-study findings and limits: The authors reported substantial breadth in spike-specific CD8+ and CD4+ T cell responses after vaccination.

Sequencing was performed with immunoSEQ multiplex PCR; in TCRdb, only in-frame clones are kept and a portion is missing. The table records about 400,000 clones, around four fifths of them present only once. Germline CDR1 and CDR2: MNHEY and SVGEGT. CDR3 length equals 15 residues. V lost 2 bases and J lost 7, with 15 bases in between. As concerns this clone: The target antigen is unknown.

Specified treatment: some 19 received Ad26.COV2.S at low or high dose, single or two shots; five or six received placebo; per-sample allocation not given. Each sample was drawn 63 days after the first injection (of vaccine or placebo). Aged 18-55 years, donor was enrolled in Boston in about 2020. Wuhan-strain SARS-CoV-2 spike was expressed by the Ad26 vector that made up the vaccine. The chain couples TRBV6-2 or TRBV6-3 to TRBJ2-4; the D is unclear. The source is a person aged 18 to 59 who received the Ad26.COV2.S COVID-19 vaccine or a placebo. The sequencing used peripheral blood, collected in a trial of Ad26.COV2.S vaccine versus placebo. CDR3 coding DNA: TGTGCCAGCAGTTACGCGACGGAACGTGGGAACATTCAGTACTTC. It encodes CASSYATERGNIQYF.